The rows below give T cell receptor beta chains drawn from one sample of a study of cytomegalovirus exposure and HLA in healthy donors. Measured with immunoSEQ multiplex PCR; TCRdb has only the in-frame clones, and not every one. The table has some 110,000 clones, more than 70% seen once. Sequenced sample: PBMCs. These receptors all come from a man between 18 and 29 years old in good health and CMV-seronegative. CDR3s include the opening cysteine and the closing phenylalanine or tryptophan. The D gene is left open where the match is weak. Size tells how often a clone was seen (once, few, many) or the class of an expanded clone, and some rows leave it out.

-,TRBJ2-7,TRBD1,TRBV10-1,CASSDSGTGTYEQYF,TGCGCCAGCAGTGACTCCGGGACAGGGACCTACGAGCAGTACTTC
-,TRBJ1-2,-,TRBV7-8,CASSRIGASHTGRGYTF,TGTGCCAGCAGCCGAATAGGGGCAAGTCACACCGGGCGAGGCTACACCTTC
-,TRBJ1-6,TRBD1,TRBV5-8,CASSFWDRQNSPLHF,TGTGCCAGCAGCTTCTGGGACAGGCAGAATTCACCCCTCCACTTT
-,TRBJ1-1,TRBD1,TRBV10-3,CAISESTGQGGNTEAFF,TGTGCCATCAGTGAGTCGACCGGACAGGGCGGGAACACTGAAGCTTTCTTT
-,TRBJ1-3,TRBD1,TRBV14,CASSSTGGPNTIYF,TGTGCCAGCAGCAGTACAGGGGGCCCGAACACCATATATTTT
few,TRBJ1-1,-,TRBV18,CASCGTNTEAFF,TGTGCCAGCTGCGGGACCAACACTGAAGCTTTCTTT
few,TRBJ1-2,-,TRBV28,CASSSPGLWSYGYTF,TGTGCCAGCAGTTCGCCCGGACTTTGGAGCTATGGCTACACCTTC
-,TRBJ2-7,-,TRBV10-1,CASSYSNNSPRYF,TGCGCCAGCAGCTACAGTAATAATTCCCCGCGGTACTTC
-,TRBJ2-7,-,TRBV7-2,CASSGGTVYEQYF,TGTGCCAGCAGCGGCGGGACTGTCTACGAGCAGTACTTC
-,TRBJ1-5,TRBD1,TRBV7-9,CASSFGDRQGASNQPQHF,TGTGCCAGCAGCTTTGGGGACAGACAGGGGGCCAGCAATCAGCCCCAGCATTTT
-,TRBJ2-7,TRBD1,TRBV28,CASNAPGQGREQYF,TGTGCCAGCAATGCCCCGGGACAGGGTCGAGAGCAGTACTTC
-,TRBJ2-5,-,TRBV19,CASSITMGSETQYF,TGTGCCAGTAGTATTACCATGGGCTCAGAGACCCAGTACTTC
-,TRBJ1-4,-,TRBV6-1,CASSGWTVGEKLFF,TGTGCCAGCAGCGGCTGGACAGTGGGTGAAAAACTGTTTTTT
-,TRBJ2-1,TRBD1,TRBV4-2,CASSQDTRQGWNEQFF,TGTGCCAGCAGCCAAGATACTCGACAGGGGTGGAATGAGCAGTTCTTC
-,TRBJ2-3,TRBD2,TRBV5-8,CASSLGLAGATDTQYF,TGTGCCAGCAGCCTAGGACTAGCGGGGGCCACAGATACGCAGTATTTT
-,TRBJ2-7,-,TRBV5-1,CASSYRGTAEGYEQYF,TGCGCCAGCAGCTACCGGGGGACAGCAGAGGGCTACGAGCAGTACTTC
few,TRBJ2-3,-,TRBV10-1,CASSELQSTDTQYF,TGCGCCAGCAGTGAGCTGCAGAGCACAGATACGCAGTATTTT
-,TRBJ2-7,-,TRBV2,CASSESAEQYF,TGTGCCAGCAGTGAAAGTGCAGAACAGTACTTC
-,TRBJ1-1,-,TRBV7-6,CASSPYQGRRNTEAFF,TGTGCCAGCAGCCCATATCAGGGCAGAAGAAACACTGAAGCTTTCTTT
-,TRBJ2-7,TRBD2,TRBV4-1,CASSHPIAGGPNEQYF,TGCGCCAGCAGCCACCCGATAGCGGGAGGGCCTAACGAGCAGTACTTC
-,TRBJ2-7,-,TRBV11-3,CASSQIYEQYF,TGTGCCAGCAGCCAAATCTACGAGCAGTACTTC
-,TRBJ2-1,TRBD2,TRBV6-1,CASSTSGIYNEQFF,TGTGCCAGCAGTACTAGCGGAATATACAATGAGCAGTTCTTC
-,TRBJ1-3,-,TRBV7-9,CASSLGAARSIYF,TGTGCCAGCAGCTTAGGAGCAGCTCGGAGCATATATTTT
-,TRBJ1-5,TRBD1,TRBV7-6,CASSLADRGVGQPQHF,TGTGCCAGCAGCTTAGCGGACAGGGGAGTCGGTCAGCCCCAGCATTTT
-,TRBJ2-7,-,TRBV27,CASSWARGYEQYF,TGTGCCAGCAGTTGGGCCAGGGGTTACGAGCAGTACTTC
-,TRBJ2-7,TRBD1,TRBV19,CASSPRRGQGRYEQYF,TGTGCCAGTAGTCCGCGAAGAGGACAGGGACGGTACGAGCAGTACTTC